These 29 T cell receptor beta chains came from one sample sequenced in a study of cytomegalovirus exposure and HLA in healthy donors. TCRdb's table, derived via immunoSEQ multiplex PCR, lists solely in-frame clones and lacks some. This repertoire shows about 120,000 clones, about 83% found once; its top ten account for 2% to 2.5%. The specimen was PBMCs. These receptors all stem from a woman in her 30s in good health and CMV-seronegative.

J is TRBJ2-5 and V is TRBV7-2; D gene unclear. CDR3 length: 11 amino acids. Trimming shortened V by 5 bases and J by 7 bases, and 8 bases separated the two germline ends. CDR1 and CDR2 from the germline V gene are SGHTA and FQGNSA. CDR3 coding DNA: TGTGCCAGCAGCAAACGCGGGACCCAGTACTTC. It yields the protein CASSKRGTQYF.

This chain connects TRBV5-5 to TRBJ1-5; 8 bases fit TRBD1. The CDR3 totals 15 residues. V lost 0 bases and J lost 1; bases outside the gene matches: 0. The germline gives CDR1 SGHKS, CDR2 YYEKEE (reference sequence). CDR3 DNA: TGTGCCAGCAGCTTGGGGACAGGGAGCAATCAGCCCCAGCATTTT. This gives the protein CASSLGTGSNQPQHF.

V and J are TRBV6-5 and TRBJ1-6; D remains ambiguous. Germline assignment: CDR1 MNHEY and CDR2 SVGAGI. This CDR3 has 14 amino acids. The V gene lost 6 bases and the J gene lost 10 bases, with 16 bases spanning the gap. The CDR3 nucleotides read TGTGCCAGCAGATTCTCGACTCAGCGGTCACCCCTCCACTTT. This translates into CASRFSTQRSPLHF.

This chain connects TRBV2 to TRBJ2-3, with 13 bases identical to TRBD2. Germline CDR1 reads SNHLY; CDR2 reads FYNNEI. This CDR3 is 18 amino acids long. Trimming removed 6 bases from V and 2 bases from J; junction bases left unmatched: 11. CDR3: CASRGLAGQLSLTDTQYF. The DNA of the CDR3 is TGTGCCAGCAGGGGACTAGCGGGGCAACTCTCTCTCACAGATACGCAGTATTTT.

The rearrangement joins TRBV10-3 to TRBJ1-3; 7 nucleotides align to TRBD1. This CDR3 is 18 amino acids long. Germline V gene lookup returns CDR1 ENHRY and CDR2 SYGVKD. V trimming: 0 bases; J trimming: 0 bases; junction bases outside the gene matches: 8. The CDR3 loop reads CAISESRDSTRSGNTIYF. The CDR3 DNA follows: TGTGCCATCAGTGAGTCCCGGGACAGTACCCGCTCTGGAAACACCATATATTTT.

The chain carries TRBV11-1 and TRBJ2-2; D possibly corresponds to TRBD1 (6 bases). The germline V gene encodes CDR1 SGHAT and CDR2 FQDESV (reference sequence). The CDR3 loop spans 14 amino acids. Trimming stripped 5 bases from V and 6 bases from J, with 13 bases between. The CDR3 loop reads CASSQDRLPGELFF. The CDR3 DNA follows: TGTGCCAGCAGCCAGGACAGATTACCCGGGGAGCTGTTTTTT.

The V gene is TRBV13, the J gene TRBJ2-5; TRBD2 matches 13 bases. Germline V lookup: CDR1 PRHDT, CDR2 FYEKMQ (reference sequence). The CDR3 is 17 residues long. J was trimmed by 5 bases and V by 0 bases; bases with no gene match: 6. CDR3 nucleotide sequence: TGTGCCAGCAGCTTAGGACTAGCGGGGGGGCCCGAGGAGACCCAGTACTTC. It codes for CASSLGLAGGPEETQYF. The whole variable domain, remainder taken from reference TRBV13 and TRBJ2-5, is AAGVIQSPRHLIKEKRETATLKCYPIPRHDTVYWYQQGPGQDPQFLISFYEKMQSDKGSIPDRFSAQQFSDYHSELNMSSLELGDSALYFCASSLGLAGGPEETQYFGPGTRLLVL.

V and J are TRBV11-3 and TRBJ2-5; D is undetermined. Trimming left V 0 bases short and J 2 bases short, with 4 bases between. The CDR3 consists of 13 residues. Germline CDR1 is SGHNT and CDR2 is YENEEA. CDR3 region: CASSLEQQETQYF. As DNA, the CDR3 is TGTGCCAGCAGCTTAGAACAGCAAGAGACCCAGTACTTC.

The J gene is TRBJ1-2, the V gene TRBV6-1; weak D call: TRBD1 (6 bases). V was shortened by 6 bases and J by 3 bases, with 14 bases between the two germline ends. This CDR3 is 14 amino acids long. Germline CDR1 MNHNS, CDR2 SASEGT. CDR3 amino acids: CASRFTGLDYGYTF. The CDR3 nucleotides are TGTGCCAGCAGATTCACAGGGTTGGACTATGGCTACACCTTC.

The rearrangement joins TRBV9 to TRBJ2-7, with TRBD1 as a possible D gene (7 bases). Trimming cost V 0 bases and J 6 bases, with 13 bases left between them. This CDR3 has 14 amino acids. Per the germline V gene, CDR1 is SGDLS and CDR2 is YYNGEE. CDR3 sequence reads: CASSVASGGGEQYF. In DNA, the CDR3 is TGTGCCAGCAGCGTAGCCTCAGGGGGAGGCGAGCAGTACTTC.

The genes are TRBV6-5 and TRBJ1-2; D possibly corresponds to TRBD1 (5 bases). Trimming took 2 bases from V and 5 from J, leaving 18 bases between them. The CDR3 consists of 16 residues. Germline V gene data show CDR1 as MNHEY and CDR2 as SVGAGI. CDR3 in amino acids: CASSYGKRGLVYGYTF. As DNA, the CDR3 is TGTGCCAGCAGTTACGGCAAGCGGGGGTTGGTGTATGGCTACACCTTC.

The chain links TRBV2 to TRBJ1-5; 7 bases are shared with TRBD1. V was clipped by 7 bases and J by 3 bases; unmatched bases: 3. The germline V gene encodes CDR1 SNHLY and CDR2 FYNNEI. This CDR3 comprises 13 residues. The CDR3 is CASKDRYNQPQHF. In DNA, the CDR3 is TGTGCCAGCAAGGACAGGTACAATCAGCCCCAGCATTTT.

The chain links TRBV27 to TRBJ1-1; D is possibly TRBD1 (5 bases). CDR3 length: 14 residues. V was shortened by 1 base and J by 1 base, with 7 bases between the two germline ends. The V gene's germline CDR1 is MNHEY and CDR2 SMNVEV (reference sequence). The CDR3 DNA is TGTGCCAGCAGTTTATGGGGCGGGAACACTGAAGCTTTCTTT. Amino acids: CASSLWGGNTEAFF.

The CDR3 DNA reads as TGCAGCGTTAGAACAGGGCTTGTCACTGAAGCTTTCTTT. This translates into CSVRTGLVTEAFF. The gene calls are TRBV29-1 and TRBJ1-1; tentative D call: TRBD1 (6 bases). The CDR3 is 13 amino acids. With 5 bases removed from V and 4 bases from J, the gap between germline ends came to 14 bases. Germline assignment: CDR1 SQVTM and CDR2 ANQGSEA. Supplemented by reference TRBV29-1 and TRBJ1-1, the full variable domain reads SAVISQKPSRDICQRGTSLTIQCQVDSQVTMMFWYRQQPGQSLTLIATANQGSEATYESGFVIDKFPISRPNLTFSTLTVSNMSPEDSSIYLCSVRTGLVTEAFFGQGTRLTVV.

This clone was picked up one time. The chain carries TRBV6-1 and TRBJ2-5; 8 bases align to TRBD1. The junction had 8 bases not matched to a gene; V was cut back by 2 bases and J by 9 bases. The V gene's germline CDR1 is MNHNS and CDR2 SASEGT. The CDR3 is made up of 14 amino acids. This CDR3 reads CASSEKGQGAAQYF. CDR3 coding DNA: TGTGCCAGCAGTGAAAAGGGCCAGGGGGCGGCCCAGTACTTC.

This chain joins TRBV19 and TRBJ1-5, with 10 bases lining up with TRBD1. Germline values: CDR1 LNHDA, CDR2 SQIVND (reference sequence). V dropped 7 bases and J dropped 6; count of bases not matched to a gene: 3. The CDR3 runs 13 residues. The chain's CDR3 is CASKDRGLQPQHF. DNA of the CDR3: TGTGCCAGTAAAGACAGGGGGCTTCAGCCCCAGCATTTT.

This clone was counted once. This sequence joins TRBV7-2 and TRBJ2-7, with TRBD2 matching 11 bases. Germline CDR1 is SGHTA and CDR2 is FQGNSA. CDR3 size: 15 residues. Trimming cost V 1 base and J 4 bases; bases outside gene matches: 3. CDR3 region: CASSLVSSGGYEQYF. The CDR3 nucleotides read TGTGCCAGCAGCTTAGTTTCTAGCGGGGGGTACGAGCAGTACTTC. The whole variable domain, filled in from reference TRBV7-2 and TRBJ2-7, reads GAGVSQSPSNKVTEKGKDVELRCDPISGHTALYWYRQSLGQGLEFLIYFQGNSAPDKSGLPSDRFSAERTGGSVSTLTIQRTQQEDSAVYLCASSLVSSGGYEQYFGPGTRLTVT.

The chain joins TRBV5-1 to TRBJ2-1; D may be TRBD2 (6 bases). The CDR3 consists of 14 residues. Per germline, CDR1 SGHRS and CDR2 YFSETQ. Trimming left V 2 bases short and J 1 base short, with 7 bases between. As DNA, the CDR3 is TGCGCCAGCAGCTTTGGGGGGTCCTACAATGAGCAGTTCTTC. Protein sequence: CASSFGGSYNEQFF.

This clone was seen once. The chain employs TRBV6-5 and TRBJ2-3; 7 bases fit TRBD2. CDR1 and CDR2 from the germline V gene are MNHEY and SVGAGI. The V and J ends lost 6 bases and 4 bases, in that order; junction bases with no gene match: 7. This CDR3 has 14 residues. CDR3 loop: CASRRLGGADTQYF. The CDR3 DNA sequence: TGTGCCAGCAGACGACTTGGGGGGGCAGATACGCAGTATTTT.

This chain connects TRBV7-9 to TRBJ2-5, with D possibly matching TRBD2 (7 bases). This CDR3 is 14 amino acids long. The V and J ends lost 7 bases and 4 bases respectively, with 16 bases between them. From germline, CDR1 is SEHNR and CDR2 FQNEAQ (reference sequence). The CDR3 sequence: CASKTGGAGETQYF. DNA for the CDR3: TGTGCCAGCAAAACTGGGGGGGCCGGAGAGACCCAGTACTTC. Variable domain in full (rest from reference TRBV7-9 and TRBJ2-5): DTGVSQNPRHKITKRGQNVTFRCDPISEHNRLYWYRQTLGQGPEFLTYFQNEAQLEKSRLLSDRFSAERPKGSFSTLEIQRTEQGDSAMYLCASKTGGAGETQYFGPGTRLLVL.

This chain links TRBV2 with TRBJ1-2; D possibly corresponds to TRBD1 (5 bases). The V and J ends lost 7 bases and 6 bases respectively, with 30 bases between them. The V gene's germline CDR1 is SNHLY and CDR2 FYNNEI. This CDR3 spans 18 amino acids. CDR3 DNA: TGTGCCAGCATTCGAGAGGCAGGGAGGGTCGAATTCGGTGATGGCTACACCTTC. Translation: CASIREAGRVEFGDGYTF.

This chain links TRBV5-1 with TRBJ2-4; TRBD1 aligns across 9 bases. V was clipped by 0 bases and J by 7 bases; unmatched bases: 5. Germline CDR1 and CDR2: SGHRS and YFSETQ. CDR3 length: 15 residues. DNA for the CDR3: TGCGCCAGCAGCTTGGACAGGGGGCAGGGGAACATTCAGTACTTC. Translation gives CASSLDRGQGNIQYF. Looking up the rest from reference TRBV5-1 and TRBJ2-4 gives the full variable domain: KAGVTQTPRYLIKTRGQQVTLSCSPISGHRSVSWYQQTPGQGLQFLFEYFSETQRNKGNFPGRFSGRQFSNSRSEMNVSTLELGDSALYLCASSLDRGQGNIQYFGAGTRLSVL.

The CDR3 protein is CASSYRLVLDEQYF. The CDR3 DNA follows: TGTGCCAGCAGTTATCGTCTAGTTTTGGACGAGCAGTACTTC. The chain combines TRBV6-5 with TRBJ2-7; D remains ambiguous. Germline V gene lookup returns CDR1 MNHEY and CDR2 SVGAGI. This CDR3 has 14 amino acids. Trimming took 3 bases from V and 5 from J, leaving 14 bases between them.

The chain uses TRBV7-2 and TRBJ1-2; 8 bases are shared with TRBD1. The CDR3 is made up of 18 amino acids. Germline V lookup: CDR1 SGHTA, CDR2 FQGNSA. J gave up 1 base and V 1 base, and 11 bases lay outside the gene matches. The CDR3 spells CASSLVPGQARFNYGYTF. In nucleotides, the CDR3 is TGTGCCAGCAGCTTAGTCCCGGGACAGGCTAGGTTTAACTATGGCTACACCTTC.

This chain connects TRBV2 to TRBJ2-2; D call uncertain. Trimming shortened V by 1 base and J by 0 bases, and 6 bases separated the two germline ends. This CDR3 region has 15 residues. Germline assignment: CDR1 SNHLY and CDR2 FYNNEI. The CDR3 nucleotides are TGTGCCAGCAGTGAAGGCAGGACGAACACCGGGGAGCTGTTTTTT. It specifies CASSEGRTNTGELFF.

The gene calls are TRBV14 and TRBJ2-7; D is perhaps TRBD2 (5 bases). CDR3 length: 16 residues. Trimming left V 0 bases short and J 4 bases short, with 16 bases between. CDR1 is SGHDN, CDR2 FVKESK, per germline. The CDR3 loop is CASSQDIVGRAYEQYF. CDR3 DNA: TGTGCCAGCAGCCAAGATATTGTAGGGCGGGCGTACGAGCAGTACTTC.

The genes are TRBV9 and TRBJ2-1; 7 nucleotides line up with TRBD2. Trimming at V came to 2 bases and at J to 10 bases, leaving 12 bases not matched to a gene. CDR1 is SGDLS and CDR2 is YYNGEE in the germline V gene. The CDR3 totals 15 residues. Written as DNA, the CDR3 is TGTGCCAGCAGCGTGGCTAGCGGAACCCTAGGGGAGCAGTTCTTC. Amino acid sequence: CASSVASGTLGEQFF.

This chain links TRBV6-6 with TRBJ1-5; D unresolved. In germline, CDR1 is MNHNY, CDR2 SVGAGI (reference sequence). This CDR3 is built from 15 residues. Deletions cut 1 base from V and 4 bases from J, with 11 bases between. In DNA form, the CDR3 reads TGTGCCAGCAGTTACTTGGGCAGATCTAATCAGCCCCAGCATTTT. Translated: CASSYLGRSNQPQHF.

The chain joins TRBV19 to TRBJ1-3; D might be TRBD1 (5 bases). Germline V CDR1 and CDR2: LNHDA, SQIVND (reference sequence). The length of the CDR3 is 15 residues. V lost 7 bases to trimming and J lost 3 bases, with 16 bases between them. The CDR3 nucleotides are TGTGCCAGTAATCTCCAGGGAGGAAATGGAAACACCATATATTTT. This translates into CASNLQGGNGNTIYF.